Each of the 29 T cell receptor beta chains below was sequenced from the same sample in a study of control samples from healthy donors and cancer patients. The method was immunoSEQ multiplex PCR; TCRdb's version includes in-frame clones alone and lacks a portion of them. The table lists around 130,000 clones, 85% to 90% of them singletons. Sequencing was done on a sample of PBMCs. Receptor source: a man aged 45-65 years with head and neck cancer.

The chain joins TRBV6-7 to TRBJ1-6; D is unresolved. TRBV6-7 is classed as an ORF, of uncertain function. V gave up 8 bases and J gave up 7 bases, with 12 bases separating them. This CDR3 is built from 13 residues. The DNA of the CDR3 is TGTGCCAGCCTACCTGGCGGAAATTCACCCCTCCACTTT. It codes for CASLPGGNSPLHF.

The chain joins TRBV11-1 to TRBJ2-1; TRBD1 is a possible D gene (6 bases). The CDR3 sequence is 15 residues long. CDR1 and CDR2 from the germline V gene are SGHAT and FQDESV (reference sequence). Trimming took off 5 bases at V and 8 bases at J, with 19 bases between the two ends. CDR3 sequence (DNA): TGTGCCAGCAGCCAGCCCCGGGACAATACGTATGAGCAGTTCTTC. Encoded protein: CASSQPRDNTYEQFF.

This clone was detected once. V is TRBV9 and J is TRBJ2-1; D gene ambiguous. CDR3 length equals 12 residues. Trimming removed 0 bases at V and 7 bases at J, with 5 bases between. Germline assignment: CDR1 SGDLS and CDR2 YYNGEE. The CDR3 reads CASSVDANEQFF. DNA of the CDR3: TGTGCCAGCAGCGTAGACGCAAATGAGCAGTTCTTC.

The V call is TRBV6-1, the J call TRBJ1-2; D is ambiguous. Germline-derived CDR1 and CDR2 are MNHNS and SASEGT. The CDR3 is 17 residues long. The ends were cut back, 4 bases at V and 2 bases at J, with 20 bases in the middle. CDR3 DNA sequence: TGTGCCAGCAGTGGTGTGGGAGGACGGTACCAGAACTATGGCTACACCTTC. It codes for CASSGVGGRYQNYGYTF.

V usage is TRBV11-2 and J usage is TRBJ2-1; the match to TRBD2 covers 7 bases. Trimming at V came to 3 bases and at J to 8 bases, leaving 10 bases not matched to a gene. This CDR3 contains 15 residues. Germline CDR1 is SGHAT and CDR2 is FQNNGV. The chain's CDR3 is CASSFGRGRWDEQFF. CDR3 nucleotides: TGTGCCAGCAGCTTCGGGCGCGGGAGATGGGATGAGCAGTTCTTC. The full variable domain, completed using reference TRBV11-2 and TRBJ2-1, is EAGVAQSPRYKIIEKRQSVAFWCNPISGHATLYWYQQILGQGPKLLIQFQNNGVVDDSQLPKDRFSAERLKGVDSTLKIQPAKLEDSAVYLCASSFGRGRWDEQFFGPGTRLTVL.

The chain has TRBV5-4 and TRBJ2-1, with 8 bases lining up with TRBD1. The CDR3 contains 11 residues. Germline V CDR1 and CDR2: SGHNT, YYREEE (reference sequence). The CDR3 reads CGFDRGDRKFF. CDR3 DNA sequence: TGTGGCTTTGATAGGGGGGACAGGAAGTTCTTC.

The V gene is TRBV25-1, the J gene TRBJ1-2; possibly TRBD1 for D (6 bases). The CDR3 is 13 residues long. In germline, CDR1 is MGHDK, CDR2 SYGVNS. The V end lost 3 bases, the J end lost 4 bases, and 9 bases lay between the germline ends. The CDR3 is CASSDQGIYGYTF. The CDR3, as DNA: TGTGCCAGCAGTGATCAGGGGATCTATGGCTACACCTTC.

CDR3 residues: CASIYGQYNEQFF. The CDR3 DNA reads TGTGCCAGCATCTACGGTCAATACAATGAGCAGTTCTTC. This chain links TRBV6-5 with TRBJ2-1; D is unclear. The length of the CDR3 is 13 residues. In germline, CDR1 is MNHEY, CDR2 SVGAGI. V lost 7 bases and J 4 bases, leaving 11 bases between the germline ends.

The V gene is TRBV6-4, the J gene TRBJ1-2; maybe TRBD1 (5 bases). This CDR3 contains 13 residues. Germline V gene sequence: CDR1 MRHNA, CDR2 SNTAGT. Deletions cut 3 bases from V and 7 bases from J, with 12 bases between. CDR3 coding DNA: TGTGCCAGCAGTGAAGTCCAGGGCGCTGGCTACACCTTC. Protein sequence: CASSEVQGAGYTF.

This sequence joins TRBV3-1 (or the pseudogene TRBV3-2) and TRBJ2-7, with unresolved D. This CDR3 comprises 16 residues. Germline assignment: CDR1 LGHDT and CDR2 YNNKEL (reference sequence). With 4 bases removed from V and 3 bases from J, the gap between germline ends came to 19 bases. In nucleotides, the CDR3 is TGTGCCAGCAGCCTTCGAAACCAAGTCGAGGTCTACGAGCAGTACTTC. Protein sequence: CASSLRNQVEVYEQYF.

This chain joins TRBV5-4 and TRBJ2-7; 9 bases match TRBD2. The J segment lost 1 base and the V segment lost 4 bases, leaving 12 bases of the junction unmatched. Germline assignment: CDR1 SGHNT and CDR2 YYREEE (reference sequence). This CDR3 comprises 17 residues. The CDR3 region is CASSLPRGSGGSYEQYF. CDR3 sequence (DNA): TGTGCCAGCAGCCTTCCCCGGGGTAGCGGGGGTTCCTACGAGCAGTACTTC. The complete variable domain, with remaining parts taken from reference TRBV5-4 and TRBJ2-7, reads ETGVTQSPTHLIKTRGQQVTLRCSSQSGHNTVSWYQQALGQGPQFIFQYYREEENGRGNFPPRFSGLQFPNYSSELNVNALELDDSALYLCASSLPRGSGGSYEQYFGPGTRLTVT.

The chain has TRBV9 and TRBJ2-1, with 11 bases aligning to TRBD2. Germline CDR1 and CDR2: SGDLS and YYNGEE. The V gene end was trimmed by 4 bases and the J gene end by 5 bases; junction bases not matched to a gene: 8. The length of the CDR3 is 16 residues. In DNA, the CDR3 is TGTGCCAGCAGCCCGTTCAGACTAGCGGGGAACAATGAGCAGTTCTTC. The encoded protein is CASSPFRLAGNNEQFF.

The chain recombines TRBV24-1 with TRBJ2-1, with 7 nucleotides matching TRBD1. The CDR3 sequence is 16 residues long. After removal of 2 bases from V and 8 bases from J, the junction contained 11 bases not matched to a gene. Germline CDR1 KGHDR, CDR2 SFDVKD. The CDR3 here is CATSDSGTAPTYEQFF. The CDR3 DNA reads TGTGCCACCAGTGATTCCGGGACAGCTCCTACATATGAGCAGTTCTTC.

The chain carries TRBV28 and TRBJ2-3, with 7 bases lining up with TRBD1. This CDR3 is built from 14 residues. The germline V gene has CDR1 MDHEN and CDR2 SYDVKM. The V segment lost 10 bases and the J segment 4 bases; nucleotides outside the gene matches: 11. CDR3 region: CATLGTVHPDTQYF. The CDR3 nucleotides are TGTGCCACCTTGGGGACAGTTCATCCAGATACGCAGTATTTT.

CDR3 coding DNA: TGCGCCAATCGACCGGGACTAGTAACAGATACGCAGTATTTT. Protein sequence: CANRPGLVTDTQYF. This rearrangement joins TRBV5-1 to TRBJ2-3, with TRBD2 matching over 8 bases. V trimming: 9 bases; J trimming: 3 bases; junction bases outside the gene matches: 9. Germline V CDR1 and CDR2: SGHRS, YFSETQ. This CDR3 has 14 residues.

The chain combines TRBV4-1 with TRBJ2-3; the D gene is possibly TRBD1 (5 bases). V was pared by 4 bases and J by 0 bases, with 11 bases between. Germline V gene sequence: CDR1 MGHRA, CDR2 YSYEKL. The CDR3 is made up of 15 amino acids. The CDR3 nucleotides are TGCGCCAGCAGCCCCGGCAGGGCTAGCACAGATACGCAGTATTTT. It codes for CASSPGRASTDTQYF.

The chain couples TRBV4-1 to TRBJ2-1; 9 bases align to TRBD1. Germline V CDR1 and CDR2: MGHRA, YSYEKL. This CDR3 is 14 amino acids long. The V segment lost 1 base and the J segment 8 bases; nucleotides outside the gene matches: 3. This chain's CDR3 is CASSQGQGDYEQFF. In DNA, the CDR3 is TGCGCCAGCAGCCAAGGACAGGGGGACTATGAGCAGTTCTTC.

The chain carries TRBV5-1 and TRBJ2-5, with 8 bases aligning to TRBD2. Trimming cost V 6 bases and J 4 bases; bases outside gene matches: 11. From germline, CDR1 is SGHRS and CDR2 YFSETQ. The CDR3 runs to 15 residues. CDR3: CASNLAGRTAETQYF. CDR3 sequence (DNA): TGCGCCAGCAACTTAGCGGGGAGGACTGCAGAGACCCAGTACTTC.

This rearrangement joins TRBV28 to TRBJ2-7; D is tentatively TRBD1 or TRBD2 (5 bases each). The CDR3 spans 12 residues. CDR1 is MDHEN, CDR2 SYDVKM, per germline. V was clipped by 3 bases and J by 4 bases, with 7 bases between them. The CDR3 coding sequence is TGTGCCAGCAGTTTTGAGGGGTACGAGCAGTACTTC. Encoded protein: CASSFEGYEQYF.

The chain carries TRBV5-1 and TRBJ2-3; D is unresolved. Trimming took off 7 bases at V and 1 base at J, with 10 bases between the two ends. CDR1 is SGHRS, CDR2 YFSETQ, per germline. The CDR3 is made up of 13 amino acids. The CDR3 coding sequence is TGCGCCAGCGCCAAGTCGGGCACAGATACGCAGTATTTT. This encodes CASAKSGTDTQYF.

The J gene is TRBJ1-3, the V gene TRBV30; no firm D call. The V gene's germline CDR1 is GTSNPN and CDR2 SVGIG (reference sequence). The CDR3 covers 13 residues. The V and J ends lost 5 bases and 4 bases respectively, with 12 bases between them. In DNA form, the CDR3 reads TGTGCCTGGGACTGTGGACGAGGAAACACCATATATTTT. It translates to CAWDCGRGNTIYF.

The rearrangement joins TRBV28 to TRBJ1-1; TRBD1 agrees at 9 bases. CDR3 size: 15 residues. The V and J ends lost 6 bases and 8 bases, in that order; junction bases with no gene match: 13. Germline V gives CDR1 MDHEN, CDR2 SYDVKM. CDR3 region: CASRGRGQGVAEAFF. In DNA, the CDR3 is TGTGCCAGCAGAGGTCGGGGACAGGGAGTTGCCGAAGCTTTCTTT.

This clone occurred once. This sequence joins TRBV3-1 (or the pseudogene TRBV3-2) and TRBJ2-1; 8 positions match TRBD2. Germline CDR1 reads LGHDT; CDR2 reads YNNKEL (reference sequence). CDR3 size: 14 residues. V trimming: 1 base; J trimming: 10 bases; junction bases outside the gene matches: 6. Here the CDR3 DNA reads TGTGCCAGCAGCCAAGTCCGGGGGGGATGGGAGCAGTTCTTC. As protein: CASSQVRGGWEQFF.

This clone turned up a few times. The chain combines TRBV2 with TRBJ2-7; 9 nucleotides line up with TRBD1. The CDR3 length is 13 residues. The germline CDR1 and CDR2 sequences are SNHLY and FYNNEI. The V gene end was trimmed by 10 bases and the J gene end by 4 bases; junction bases not matched to a gene: 8. Here the CDR3 DNA reads TGTGCCATTAGACCCGGGACAGGGTACGAGCAGTACTTC. The encoded protein is CAIRPGTGYEQYF.

This clone was counted once. This chain links TRBV2 with TRBJ2-5; 9 bases line up with TRBD1. CDR3 length equals 14 residues. Per germline, CDR1 SNHLY and CDR2 FYNNEI. V lost 10 bases to trimming and J lost 5 bases; unmatched junction nucleotides: 11. CDR3 protein: CAIPPTGGYETQYF. CDR3 nucleotides: TGTGCCATTCCTCCGACAGGGGGTTATGAGACCCAGTACTTC.

The chain uses TRBV4-1 and TRBJ2-7; 7 positions agree with TRBD1. J was trimmed by 3 bases and V by 5 bases; bases with no gene match: 7. This CDR3 comprises 14 residues. Germline V gives CDR1 MGHRA, CDR2 YSYEKL. The CDR3 coding sequence is TGCGCCAGCAGCGTCCGGGACAGCGTCTACGAGCAGTACTTC. Translation: CASSVRDSVYEQYF.

The chain combines TRBV20-1 with TRBJ2-6; D gene ambiguous. V was pared by 3 bases and J by 0 bases, with 6 bases between. This CDR3 spans 14 amino acids. CDR1 is DFQATT, CDR2 SNEGSKA, per germline (reference sequence). CDR3 sequence (DNA): TGCAGTGCTAGTGATGTCTCTGGGGCCAACGTCCTGACTTTC. Translation gives CSASDVSGANVLTF.

CDR3 in DNA: TGTGCCAGCAGTTCACCGGGACAGGGGACCGGGGAGCTGTTTTTT. It codes for CASSSPGQGTGELFF. The V gene is TRBV7-2, the J gene TRBJ2-2, with 10 bases matching TRBD1. V dropped 6 bases and J dropped 5; count of bases not matched to a gene: 6. Germline CDR1 and CDR2: SGHTA and FQGNSA. The CDR3 length is 15 residues.

The chain joins TRBV5-1 to TRBJ2-1, with TRBD2 matching 7 bases. The CDR3 is 13 residues long. V gave up 4 bases and J gave up 10 bases; unmatched junction bases: 8. Per germline, CDR1 SGHRS and CDR2 YFSETQ. Here the CDR3 DNA reads TGCGCCAGCAGCCCGAGCCCTAGCGGAGAGCAGTTCTTC. As protein: CASSPSPSGEQFF.